The entry below gives a single T cell receptor beta chain sequence along with its context. This sample is drawn from a study of blood T cell repertoires in COVID-19. The CDR3 is 16 residues long. J gave up 2 bases and V 4 bases, and 6 bases lay outside the gene matches. The germline CDR1 and CDR2 sequences are LGHNA and YSLEER. Assay used: immunoSEQ multiplex PCR; TCRdb lists only in-frame clones, some missing. The sample carries 150,000 to 200,000 clones, about 83% recorded once. The specimen sequenced was peripheral blood. This receptor was identified in a woman over 75 with acute or convalescent COVID-19. The chain combines TRBV4-3 with TRBJ2-2; 8 bases line up with TRBD1. In DNA form, the CDR3 reads TGCGCCAGCAGCCGCGGGACAGGAAGAAACACCGGGGAGCTGTTTTTT. Protein product: CASSRGTGRNTGELFF.